The 24 T cell receptor beta chains given below trace back to one sample, sequenced in a study of T-cell memory formation after mild COVID-19. Using its own MiXCR run on the 5' RACE reads, TCRdb lists one record per CDR3 protein. The table has about 270,000 distinct CDR3 sequences, less than 20% seen once. Sequencing used PBMCs or a T cell subset sorted from them (not recorded which). These TCRs come from an adult woman who had mild COVID-19 (a few samples of this study predate the infection). Cell type and time point are not known.

The chain carries TRBV6-5 and TRBJ2-7, with D possibly TRBD1 on 6 matching bases. V was pared by 10 bases and J by 3 bases, with 10 bases between. Germline V CDR1 and CDR2: MNHEY, SVGAGI. The CDR3 contains 11 residues. The CDR3 loop is CATADSYEQYF. CDR3 DNA sequence: TGTGCCACTGCGGACAGCTACGAGCAGTACTTC.

In this sample, this clonotype turned up many times. J is TRBJ1-4 and V is TRBV9, with 7 bases lining up with TRBD1. The CDR3 is 16 residues long. V dropped 2 bases and J dropped 4; count of bases not matched to a gene: 8. Germline loops: CDR1 SGDLS, CDR2 YYNGEE. For the CDR3, the DNA is TGTGCCAGCAGCGTGCAGCCGGGACAGCTTAATGAAAAACTGTTTTTT. This gives the protein CASSVQPGQLNEKLFF.

V gene TRBV30 combines with J gene TRBJ1-3; 8 bases fit TRBD1. J was trimmed by 5 bases and V by 2 bases; bases with no gene match: 5. This CDR3 comprises 14 residues. CDR1 GTSNPN and CDR2 SVGIG come from the germline V gene (reference sequence). In DNA, the CDR3 is TGTGCCTGGAGTACCGGACAGGGCAGAAACACCATATATTTT. Its protein is CAWSTGQGRNTIYF. The full variable domain, in which reference TRBV30 and TRBJ1-3 provide the parts outside the CDR3, is SQTIHQWPATLVQPVGSPLSLECTVEGTSNPNLYWYRQAAGRGLQLLFYSVGIGQISSEVPQNLSASRPQDRQFILSSKKLLLSDSGFYLCAWSTGQGRNTIYFGEGSWLTVV.

The chain is built from TRBV3-1 and TRBJ1-1; D ambiguous. The CDR3 is made up of 14 amino acids. CDR1 and CDR2 (germline): LGHDT, YNNKEL (reference sequence). Trimming removed 4 bases at V and 1 base at J, with 10 bases between. This CDR3 reads CASSRSLSNTEAFF. CDR3 sequence (DNA): TGTGCCAGCAGCCGAAGTTTGTCGAACACTGAAGCTTTCTTT.

V gene TRBV6-5 combines with J gene TRBJ1-1, with 9 bases identical to TRBD1. This CDR3 is 16 amino acids long. Trimming cost V 2 bases and J 1 base; bases outside gene matches: 5. The germline gives CDR1 MNHEY, CDR2 SVGAGI. The CDR3 loop is CASSYRGQGANTEAFF. The CDR3 region has the DNA TGTGCCAGCAGTTACCGGGGACAGGGAGCGAACACTGAAGCTTTCTTT.

This chain joins TRBV7-6 and TRBJ1-3; 9 positions match TRBD1. Germline lookup yields CDR1 SGHVS and CDR2 FNYEAQ. This CDR3 region has 15 residues. V shed 3 bases, J shed 4 bases, and the junction held 4 bases outside the gene matches. CDR3 nucleotide sequence: TGTGCCAGCAGCTTGGGACAGGGTGCCGGAAACACCATATATTTT. This encodes CASSLGQGAGNTIYF.

This clonotype was counted between two and nine times. The gene calls are TRBV6-5 and TRBJ1-2; D is unresolved. Trimming took off 2 bases at V and 3 bases at J, with 7 bases between the two ends. The CDR3 has 13 amino acids. In germline, CDR1 is MNHEY, CDR2 SVGAGI. The CDR3 DNA follows: TGTGCCAGCAGTTACACCGCCTACTATGGCTACACCTTC. Residues: CASSYTAYYGYTF.

This clonotype was seen many times. CDR3 DNA: TGTGCCAGCAAGGCCGGCTCAGGAGGTCAGCCCCAGCATTTT. Its protein product is CASKAGSGGQPQHF. V gene TRBV12-3 or TRBV12-4 combines with J gene TRBJ1-5; D ambiguous. The V end was cut by 7 bases, the J end by 6 bases, with 16 bases between. There are 14 residues in the CDR3.

V gene TRBV4-1 combines with J gene TRBJ1-5, with TRBD1 as a possible D gene (5 bases). Germline V gives CDR1 MGHRA, CDR2 YSYEKL. Trimming cost V 0 bases and J 3 bases, with 15 bases left between them. The CDR3 runs to 17 residues. In nucleotides, the CDR3 is TGCGCCAGCAGCCAAGATTTACAGGCCCTCTCCAATCAGCCCCAGCATTTT. Its translation: CASSQDLQALSNQPQHF.

The CDR3 nucleotides read TGTGCCAGCACTCTCAGGCACAATAGCAATCAGCCCCAGCATTTT. This sequence encodes CASTLRHNSNQPQHF. The chain uses TRBV12-3 or TRBV12-4 and TRBJ1-5, with D unresolved. V lost 7 bases and J 0 bases, leaving 13 bases between the germline ends. The CDR3 runs 15 residues.

The chain employs TRBV9 and TRBJ2-5; D is perhaps TRBD1 (6 bases). Germline-derived CDR1 and CDR2 are SGDLS and YYNGEE. The CDR3 loop spans 16 amino acids. V shed 0 bases and J shed 1 base, with 13 bases lying between them. CDR3 sequence reads: CASSVEGRGPQETQYF. In nucleotides, the CDR3 is TGTGCCAGCAGCGTAGAGGGCAGGGGCCCCCAAGAGACCCAGTACTTC.

This clonotype was counted many times. This rearrangement joins TRBV28 to TRBJ2-1; D unclear. Germline V gene sequence: CDR1 MDHEN, CDR2 SYDVKM. The CDR3 contains 18 residues. V dropped 7 bases and J dropped 0 bases, with 22 bases sitting between them. The CDR3 nucleotides read TGTGCCAGCACCACCCTTTCTTACCTCGGAAGCTCCTACAATGAGCAGTTCTTC. Amino acid sequence: CASTTLSYLGSSYNEQFF.

This clonotype was observed a handful of times. The chain employs TRBV20-1 and TRBJ1-6, with TRBD1 matching 8 bases. CDR1 is DFQATT and CDR2 is SNEGSKA in the germline V gene (reference sequence). The CDR3 covers 14 residues. The V gene end was trimmed by 7 bases and the J gene end by 12 bases; junction bases not matched to a gene: 14. The CDR3 DNA follows: TGCAGTGTCCAGTCGGGACAGGTTTCAGAACCCCTCCACTTT. Translated: CSVQSGQVSEPLHF.

This sequence joins TRBV30 and TRBJ2-2; D is perhaps TRBD2 (6 bases). The CDR3 spans 13 residues. With 0 bases removed from V and 6 bases from J, the gap between germline ends came to 8 bases. Germline V gene data show CDR1 as GTSNPN and CDR2 as SVGIG (reference sequence). This CDR3 is CAWSVGSPGELFF. Written as DNA, the CDR3 is TGTGCCTGGAGTGTCGGGAGTCCCGGGGAGCTGTTTTTT.

This rearrangement joins TRBV18 to TRBJ2-1; 9 nucleotides agree with TRBD2. CDR3 size: 17 residues. V dropped 2 bases and J dropped 7; count of bases not matched to a gene: 12. The germline V gene has CDR1 KGHSH and CDR2 LQKENI. The CDR3 DNA sequence: TGTGCCAGCTCACCAGCGGCTAGCGGGACTCTGGGGAATGAGCAGTTCTTC. As protein: CASSPAASGTLGNEQFF.

This clonotype was observed a few times. The CDR3 bases are TGTGCCAGCAGCACTACGTCTACACAGGCCCGGAACACTGAAGCTTTCTTT. Amino acids: CASSTTSTQARNTEAFF. The rearrangement uses TRBV7-2 and TRBJ1-1, with D perhaps matching TRBD1 (5 bases). The CDR3 spans 17 residues. V lost 5 bases, J lost 1 base, and 20 bases lay in between. Germline CDR1 is SGHTA and CDR2 is FQGNSA.

This clonotype was recorded a few times. This chain connects TRBV21-1 to TRBJ2-5; TRBD1, the table's D call, was not compared with the DNA. TRBV21-1 is classified as a pseudogene. The CDR3 is 13 residues long. The CDR3 sequence: CASIRGTGETQYF. The CDR3 DNA follows: TGTGCCAGCATCAGGGGTACCGGGGAGACCCAGTACTTC.

This chain links TRBV12-3 or TRBV12-4 with TRBJ2-6, with 12 bases matching TRBD1. Trimming removed 4 bases from V and 1 base from J; junction bases left unmatched: 11. This CDR3 has 20 amino acids. CDR3 amino acids: CASSSGTPGQGASGANVLTF. In DNA, the CDR3 is TGTGCCAGCAGTTCGGGTACACCGGGACAGGGGGCTTCTGGGGCCAACGTCCTGACTTTC.

This clonotype came up many times. The rearrangement uses TRBV10-3 and TRBJ1-1; 7 bases are a match to TRBD1. CDR1 is ENHRY and CDR2 is SYGVKD in the germline V gene. The CDR3 contains 13 residues. Trimming at V came to 10 bases and at J to 0 bases, leaving 5 bases not matched to a gene. This CDR3 reads CATSGGMNTEAFF. As DNA, the CDR3 is TGTGCCACCTCAGGGGGGATGAACACTGAAGCTTTCTTT.

This clonotype appeared a few times. The V and J genes are TRBV29-1 and TRBJ2-1, with a tentative D call TRBD2 (6 bases). V was shortened by 5 bases and J by 8 bases, with 13 bases between the two germline ends. CDR1 and CDR2 from the germline V gene are SQVTM and ANQGSEA. The CDR3 is 12 amino acids. CDR3 region: CSVQEEGYEQFF. CDR3 bases: TGCAGCGTTCAGGAGGAGGGCTATGAGCAGTTCTTC.

The sample holds a few counts of this clonotype. The chain uses TRBV7-2 and TRBJ2-7, with TRBD2 matching over 7 bases. Germline values: CDR1 SGHTA, CDR2 FQGNSA. V shed 5 bases, J shed 0 bases, and the junction held 7 bases outside the gene matches. The CDR3 runs 15 residues. CDR3 nucleotides: TGTGCCAGCAGCAGAAGCGGGGTGAGCTCCTACGAGCAGTACTTC. This encodes CASSRSGVSSYEQYF.

This clonotype came up many times. The CDR3 DNA reads as TGTGCCAGCAGACCCCCGGGAAAAGAGACCCAGTACTTC. Its protein product is CASRPPGKETQYF. V gene TRBV6-6 combines with J gene TRBJ2-5, with D possibly being TRBD2 (5 bases). The CDR3 loop spans 13 amino acids. V was trimmed by 6 bases and J by 3 bases, leaving 11 bases between them. Germline CDR1 is MNHNY and CDR2 is SVGAGI (reference sequence).

The rearrangement links TRBV6-5 to TRBJ2-2; D is unresolved. V lost 2 bases, J lost 0 bases, and 10 bases lay in between. Germline lookup yields CDR1 MNHEY and CDR2 SVGAGI. The CDR3 is made up of 16 amino acids. CDR3 residues: CASSYLLSPNTGELFF. Here the CDR3 DNA reads TGTGCCAGCAGTTACCTTCTTTCACCGAACACCGGGGAGCTGTTTTTT.

This clonotype was counted only a few times. V and J are TRBV7-9 and TRBJ2-2; no clear D. The CDR3 is 9 amino acids. CDR1 is SEHNR and CDR2 is FQNEAQ in the germline V gene (reference sequence). Trimming shortened V by 5 bases and J by 8 bases, and 0 bases separated the two germline ends. CDR3 nucleotide sequence: TGTGCCAGCAGCGGGGAGCTGTTTTTT. Translated, it gives CASSGELFF.